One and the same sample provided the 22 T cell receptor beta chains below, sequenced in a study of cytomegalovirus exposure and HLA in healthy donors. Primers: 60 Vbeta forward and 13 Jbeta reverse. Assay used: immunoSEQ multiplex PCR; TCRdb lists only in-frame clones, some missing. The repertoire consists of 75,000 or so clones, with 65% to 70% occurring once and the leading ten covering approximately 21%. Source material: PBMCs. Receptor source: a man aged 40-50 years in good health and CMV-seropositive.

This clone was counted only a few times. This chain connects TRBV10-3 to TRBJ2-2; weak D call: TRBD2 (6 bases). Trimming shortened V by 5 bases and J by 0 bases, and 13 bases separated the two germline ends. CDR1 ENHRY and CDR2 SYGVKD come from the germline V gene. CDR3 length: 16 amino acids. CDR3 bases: TGTGCCATCAGTCCCCTGCGGGGTGCGAACACCGGGGAGCTGTTTTTT. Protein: CAISPLRGANTGELFF.

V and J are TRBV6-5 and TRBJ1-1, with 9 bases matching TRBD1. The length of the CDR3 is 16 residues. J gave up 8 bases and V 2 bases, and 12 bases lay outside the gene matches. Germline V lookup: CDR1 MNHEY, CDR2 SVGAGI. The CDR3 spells CASSYGSGQGNEEAFF. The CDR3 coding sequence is TGTGCCAGCAGTTACGGTTCGGGACAGGGTAATGAGGAAGCTTTCTTT.

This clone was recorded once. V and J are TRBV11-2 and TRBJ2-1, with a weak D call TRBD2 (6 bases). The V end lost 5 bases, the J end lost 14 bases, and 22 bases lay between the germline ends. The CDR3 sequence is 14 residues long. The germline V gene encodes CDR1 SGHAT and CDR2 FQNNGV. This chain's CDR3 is CASSPRRSGYREFF. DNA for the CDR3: TGTGCCAGCAGCCCCAGGAGGAGCGGGTACCGTGAGTTCTTC.

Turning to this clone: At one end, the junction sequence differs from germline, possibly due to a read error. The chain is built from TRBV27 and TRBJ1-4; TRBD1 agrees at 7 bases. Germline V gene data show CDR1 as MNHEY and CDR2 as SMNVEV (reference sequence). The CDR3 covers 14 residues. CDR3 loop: CASSKGATNEKLFF. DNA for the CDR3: TGTGCCAGCAGTAAGGGGGCAACCAATGAAAAACTGTTTTTT. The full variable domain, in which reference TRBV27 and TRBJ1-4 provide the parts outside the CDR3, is EAQVTQNPRYLITVTGKKLTVTCSQNMNHEYMSWYRQDPGLGLRQIYYSMNVEVTDKGDVPEGYKVSRKEKRNFPLILESPSPNQTSLYFCASSKGATNEKLFFGSGTQLSVL.

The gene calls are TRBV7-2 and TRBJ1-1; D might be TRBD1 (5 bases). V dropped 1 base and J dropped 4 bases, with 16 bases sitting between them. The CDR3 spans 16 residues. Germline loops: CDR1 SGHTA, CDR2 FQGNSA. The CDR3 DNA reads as TGTGCCAGCAGCTTAGGGGGCGGAAATGTAGGCACTGAAGCTTTCTTT. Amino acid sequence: CASSLGGGNVGTEAFF. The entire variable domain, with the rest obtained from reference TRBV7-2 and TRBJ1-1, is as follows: GAGVSQSPSNKVTEKGKDVELRCDPISGHTALYWYRQSLGQGLEFLIYFQGNSAPDKSGLPSDRFSAERTGGSVSTLTIQRTQQEDSAVYLCASSLGGGNVGTEAFFGQGTRLTVV.

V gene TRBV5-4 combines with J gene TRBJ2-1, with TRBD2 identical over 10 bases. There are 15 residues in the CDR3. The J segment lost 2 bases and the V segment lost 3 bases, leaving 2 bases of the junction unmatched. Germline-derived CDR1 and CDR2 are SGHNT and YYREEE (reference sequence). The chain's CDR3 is CASSSSGGAYNEQFF. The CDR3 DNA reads TGTGCCAGCAGCTCTAGCGGGGGAGCCTACAATGAGCAGTTCTTC.

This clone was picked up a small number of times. CDR3: CASSLHAAHEQYF. CDR3 nucleotide sequence: TGTGCCAGCAGCTTGCATGCAGCGCACGAGCAGTACTTC. The rearrangement joins TRBV5-5 to TRBJ2-7; D not certain. CDR1 and CDR2 from the germline V gene are SGHKS and YYEKEE (reference sequence). This CDR3 contains 13 residues. The V and J ends lost 1 base and 5 bases respectively, with 10 bases between them.

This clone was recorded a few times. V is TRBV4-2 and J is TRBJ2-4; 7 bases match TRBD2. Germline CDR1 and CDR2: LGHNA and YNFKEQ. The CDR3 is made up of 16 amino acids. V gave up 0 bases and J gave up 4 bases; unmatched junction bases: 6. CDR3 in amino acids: CASSQDMGGVKNIQYF. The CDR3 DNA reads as TGTGCCAGCAGCCAAGATATGGGGGGGGTTAAAAACATTCAGTACTTC.

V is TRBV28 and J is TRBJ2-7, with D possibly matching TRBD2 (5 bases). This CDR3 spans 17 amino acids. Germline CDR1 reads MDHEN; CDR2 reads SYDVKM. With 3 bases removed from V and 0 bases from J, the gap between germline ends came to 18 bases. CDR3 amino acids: CASSFLLALDFSYEQYF. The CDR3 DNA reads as TGTGCCAGCAGTTTCCTCTTGGCCCTGGACTTCTCCTACGAGCAGTACTTC.

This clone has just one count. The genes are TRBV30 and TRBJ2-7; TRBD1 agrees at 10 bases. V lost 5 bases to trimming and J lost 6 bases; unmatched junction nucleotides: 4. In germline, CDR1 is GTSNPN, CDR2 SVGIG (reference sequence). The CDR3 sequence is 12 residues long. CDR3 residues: CAWGTGVGEQYF. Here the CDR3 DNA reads TGTGCCTGGGGGACAGGGGTGGGCGAGCAGTACTTC. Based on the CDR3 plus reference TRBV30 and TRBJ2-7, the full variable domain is SQTIHQWPATLVQPVGSPLSLECTVEGTSNPNLYWYRQAAGRGLQLLFYSVGIGQISSEVPQNLSASRPQDRQFILSSKKLLLSDSGFYLCAWGTGVGEQYFGPGTRLTVT.

In DNA form, the CDR3 reads TGTGCCAGCAGCCCCTCACAGGGGGGGTACGAGCAGTACTTC. Amino acid sequence: CASSPSQGGYEQYF. The rearrangement joins TRBV5-5 to TRBJ2-7, with TRBD1 as a possible D gene (8 bases). Germline V lookup: CDR1 SGHKS, CDR2 YYEKEE (reference sequence). This CDR3 has 14 amino acids. V was pared by 4 bases and J by 4 bases, with 15 bases between.

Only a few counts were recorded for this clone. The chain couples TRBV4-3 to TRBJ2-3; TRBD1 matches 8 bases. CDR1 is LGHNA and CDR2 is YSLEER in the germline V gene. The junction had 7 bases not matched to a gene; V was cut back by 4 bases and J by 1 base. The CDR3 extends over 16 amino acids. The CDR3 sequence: CASSPQGAVGTDTQYF. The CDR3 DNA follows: TGCGCCAGCAGCCCCCAGGGGGCGGTCGGCACAGATACGCAGTATTTT.

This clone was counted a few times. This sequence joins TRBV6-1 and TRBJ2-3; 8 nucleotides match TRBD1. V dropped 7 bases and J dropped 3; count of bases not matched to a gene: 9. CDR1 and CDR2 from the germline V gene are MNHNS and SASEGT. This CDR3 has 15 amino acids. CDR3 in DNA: TGTGCCAGCATCGGAGGGACAGGACCAACAGATACGCAGTATTTT. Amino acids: CASIGGTGPTDTQYF.

The CDR3 spells CSVEGRGSSKNTEAFF. In nucleotides, the CDR3 is TGCAGCGTTGAAGGTAGGGGTTCCAGCAAGAACACTGAAGCTTTCTTT. The chain uses TRBV29-1 and TRBJ1-1, with TRBD1 as a possible D gene (5 bases). V was trimmed by 1 base and J by 1 base, leaving 16 bases between them. This CDR3 region has 16 residues. Germline values: CDR1 SQVTM, CDR2 ANQGSEA.

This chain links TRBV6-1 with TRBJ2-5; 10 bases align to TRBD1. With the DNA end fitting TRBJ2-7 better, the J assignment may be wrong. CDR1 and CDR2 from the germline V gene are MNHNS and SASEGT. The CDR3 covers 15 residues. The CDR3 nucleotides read TGTGCCAGCAGTGAGGCGACAGGGGGCCATGCCGAGCAGTACTTC. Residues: CASSEATGGHAEQYF.

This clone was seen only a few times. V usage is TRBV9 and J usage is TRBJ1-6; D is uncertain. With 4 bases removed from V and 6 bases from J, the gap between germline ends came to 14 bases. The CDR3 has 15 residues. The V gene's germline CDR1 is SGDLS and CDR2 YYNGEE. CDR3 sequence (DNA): TGTGCCAGCAGCCCCCATATGAGAGGTAATTCACCCCTCCACTTT. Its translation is CASSPHMRGNSPLHF.

CDR3 in amino acids: CASSWEGSLDTQYF. The CDR3 DNA is TGCGCCAGCAGCTGGGAGGGGAGCCTAGATACGCAGTATTTT. The chain uses TRBV5-1 and TRBJ2-3; 7 nucleotides agree with TRBD2. V gave up 3 bases and J gave up 5 bases; unmatched junction bases: 6. The CDR3 length is 14 residues. Germline lookup yields CDR1 SGHRS and CDR2 YFSETQ.

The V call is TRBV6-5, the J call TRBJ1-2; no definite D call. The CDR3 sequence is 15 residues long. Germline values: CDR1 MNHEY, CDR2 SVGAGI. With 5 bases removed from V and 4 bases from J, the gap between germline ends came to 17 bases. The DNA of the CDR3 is TGTGCCAGCAGTCTAAGGCCGGGGAAGGGCTATGGCTACACCTTC. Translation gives CASSLRPGKGYGYTF.

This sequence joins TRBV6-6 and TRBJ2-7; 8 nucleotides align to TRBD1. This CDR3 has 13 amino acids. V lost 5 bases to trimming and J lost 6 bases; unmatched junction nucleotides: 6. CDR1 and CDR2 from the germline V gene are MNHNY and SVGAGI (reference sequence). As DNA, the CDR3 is TGTGCCAGCAGTCCCACAGGGGGTAGCGAGCAGTACTTC. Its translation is CASSPTGGSEQYF.

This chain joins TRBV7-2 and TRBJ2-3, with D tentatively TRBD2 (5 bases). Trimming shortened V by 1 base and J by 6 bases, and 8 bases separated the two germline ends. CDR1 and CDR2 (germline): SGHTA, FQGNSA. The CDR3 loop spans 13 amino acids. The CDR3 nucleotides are TGTGCCAGCAGCTTAGAGCGGACCGATACGCAGTATTTT. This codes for CASSLERTDTQYF.

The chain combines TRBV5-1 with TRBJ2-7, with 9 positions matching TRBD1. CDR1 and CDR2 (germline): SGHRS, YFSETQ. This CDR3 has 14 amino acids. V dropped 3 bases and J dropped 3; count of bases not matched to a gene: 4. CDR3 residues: CASSSDRGSYEQYF. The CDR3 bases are TGCGCCAGCAGCTCGGACAGGGGCAGCTACGAGCAGTACTTC.

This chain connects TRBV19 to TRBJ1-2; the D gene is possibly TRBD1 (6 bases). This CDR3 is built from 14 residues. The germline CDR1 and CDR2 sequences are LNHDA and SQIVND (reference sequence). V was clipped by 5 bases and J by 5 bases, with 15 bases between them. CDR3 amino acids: CASSVFRTDYGYTF. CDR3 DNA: TGTGCCAGTAGTGTGTTCCGGACAGATTATGGCTACACCTTC. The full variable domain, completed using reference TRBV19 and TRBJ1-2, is DGGITQSPKYLFRKEGQNVTLSCEQNLNHDAMYWYRQDPGQGLRLIYYSQIVNDFQKGDIAEGYSVSREKKESFPLTVTSAQKNPTAFYLCASSVFRTDYGYTFGSGTRLTVV.